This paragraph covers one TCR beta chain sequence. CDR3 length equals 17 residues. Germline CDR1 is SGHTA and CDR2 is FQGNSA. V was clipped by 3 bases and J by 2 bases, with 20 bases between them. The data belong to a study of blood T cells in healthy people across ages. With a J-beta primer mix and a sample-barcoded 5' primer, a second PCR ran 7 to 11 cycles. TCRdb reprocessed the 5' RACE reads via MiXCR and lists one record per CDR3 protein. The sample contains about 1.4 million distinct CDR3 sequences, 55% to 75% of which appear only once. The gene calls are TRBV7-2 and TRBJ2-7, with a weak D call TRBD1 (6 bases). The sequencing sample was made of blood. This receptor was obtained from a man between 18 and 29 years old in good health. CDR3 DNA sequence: TGTGCCAGCAGCTTTAGCAGGGCAGGGGCCTTTCCCTACGAGCAGTACTTC. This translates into CASSFSRAGAFPYEQYF.